Below, 13 T cell receptor beta chains from the same sample are listed, as sequenced in a study of T cells in narcolepsy. This table comes from immunoSEQ multiplex PCR, and its TCRdb copy is limited to in-frame clones, with some not included. This sample has around 26,000 clones; 84% occur once, and the top ten carry about 1.3%. Sequenced sample: CD45RA- memory CD4+ T cells from PBMCs. These receptors were collected from a human donor with narcolepsy.

CDR3 coding DNA: TGCGCCAGCAGCTTGGCCAGCATCGGGATAGGGGCCAAAAACATTCAGTACTTC. It codes for CASSLASIGIGAKNIQYF. The V gene is TRBV5-1, the J gene TRBJ2-4, with D possibly matching TRBD2 (5 bases). Germline-derived CDR1 and CDR2 are SGHRS and YFSETQ. The CDR3 totals 18 residues. V was pared by 0 bases and J by 1 base, with 17 bases between.

This clone came up once. Sequence at one end of the junction differs from germline and may be a read error. The sample holds other DNA sequences that translate to the same CDR3. CDR3 nucleotides: TGCGCCAGCACCCTAGGGCCTGAAGACAGGGGGAGAGGAGGCTACACCTTC. It specifies CASTLGPEDRGRGGYTF. The V and J genes are TRBV5-4 and TRBJ1-2; 9 bases agree with TRBD1. CDR1 is SGHNT and CDR2 is YYREEE in the germline V gene (reference sequence). The CDR3 is 17 amino acids.

The chain employs TRBV6-4 and TRBJ2-1; 7 bases line up with TRBD2. This CDR3 has 15 amino acids. With V trimmed by 3 bases and J by 9 bases, 11 bases remained unmatched. Germline CDR1 and CDR2: MRHNA and SNTAGT. CDR3 bases: TGTGCCAGCAGTGAGCAGAAGCGGGAAGTCAGTGAGCAGTTCTTC. Its protein product is CASSEQKREVSEQFF.

The rearrangement uses TRBV11-2 and TRBJ2-1, with D perhaps TRBD2 (6 bases). V gave up 2 bases and J gave up 9 bases, with 17 bases separating them. Germline V CDR1 and CDR2: SGHAT, FQNNGV. The CDR3 is made up of 15 amino acids. Written as DNA, the CDR3 is TGTGCCAGCAGCTTATCTCAGGGCGGGCGGGGTGAGCAGTTCTTC. Protein product: CASSLSQGGRGEQFF.

This chain joins TRBV19 and TRBJ2-7; possible D gene TRBD2, 6 bases. The germline V gene has CDR1 LNHDA and CDR2 SQIVND (reference sequence). Trimming removed 8 bases at V and 3 bases at J, with 14 bases between. The CDR3 runs to 13 residues. CDR3 region: CASAGLGNYEQYF. DNA of the CDR3: TGTGCCAGTGCGGGACTCGGCAACTACGAGCAGTACTTC.

This clone was counted a single time. The junction and the germline gene differ at one end; a read error may be behind it. The genes are TRBV11-3 and TRBJ2-1, with 8 bases matching TRBD2. The CDR3 runs to 14 residues. Germline CDR1 SGHNT, CDR2 YENEEA. This CDR3 is CASKAGGSSNEQFF. The DNA of the CDR3 is TGTGCCAGCAAGGCGGGGGGATCCTCCAATGAGCAGTTCTTC.

This clone was detected only a few times. The chain has TRBV27 and TRBJ2-1; 11 positions agree with TRBD2. The CDR3 consists of 18 residues. From germline, CDR1 is MNHEY and CDR2 SMNVEV (reference sequence). V trimming: 2 bases; J trimming: 5 bases; junction bases outside the gene matches: 11. The CDR3 DNA sequence: TGTGCCAGCAGTTTACGCCCTCCCCTAGCGGGAGGCGACAATGAGCAGTTCTTC. Residues: CASSLRPPLAGGDNEQFF.

CDR3 residues: CASSYSGRKEETQYF. The CDR3 nucleotides read TGTGCCAGCAGTTACTCTGGGAGGAAGGAAGAGACCCAGTACTTC. The V gene is TRBV6-5, the J gene TRBJ2-5; D is possibly TRBD2 (6 bases). Per the germline V gene, CDR1 is MNHEY and CDR2 is SVGAGI. V was clipped by 0 bases and J by 3 bases, with 11 bases between them. This CDR3 spans 15 amino acids.

J is TRBJ1-1 and V is TRBV7-9; tentatively, D is TRBD1 (6 bases). Between the trimmed V and J ends, which lost 4 bases and 1 base, there was a span of 10 bases. Per germline, CDR1 SEHNR and CDR2 FQNEAQ (reference sequence). This CDR3 has 14 residues. CDR3 in DNA: TGTGCCAGCAGCTCTCGCAGGGGGAACACTGAAGCTTTCTTT. Its translation is CASSSRRGNTEAFF. Variable domain in full (rest from reference TRBV7-9 and TRBJ1-1): DTGVSQNPRHKITKRGQNVTFRCDPISEHNRLYWYRQTLGQGPEFLTYFQNEAQLEKSRLLSDRFSAERPKGSFSTLEIQRTEQGDSAMYLCASSSRRGNTEAFFGQGTRLTVV.

The chain combines TRBV6-5 with TRBJ1-5; 9 bases map to TRBD1. This CDR3 spans 15 amino acids. The germline V gene has CDR1 MNHEY and CDR2 SVGAGI. V trimming: 6 bases; J trimming: 7 bases; junction bases outside the gene matches: 10. The CDR3 DNA reads TGTGCCAGCAGCCCCTCCGGGACAGGGCGACAGCCCCAGCATTTT. Amino acid sequence: CASSPSGTGRQPQHF.

This sequence joins TRBV4-2 and TRBJ2-7; possibly TRBD2 for D (6 bases). Trimming took 2 bases from V and 1 from J, leaving 21 bases between them. This CDR3 is 18 amino acids long. Germline-derived CDR1 and CDR2 are LGHNA and YNFKEQ. The CDR3 region has the DNA TGTGCCAGCAGCCAACAGTCTTCTGGGTGGGAGGTGTCCTACGAGCAGTACTTC. As protein: CASSQQSSGWEVSYEQYF.

The rearrangement links TRBV7-2 to TRBJ1-1; unclear D gene. The CDR3 is made up of 14 amino acids. V lost 2 bases, J lost 0 bases, and 7 bases lay in between. The germline V gene has CDR1 SGHTA and CDR2 FQGNSA. The CDR3 nucleotides are TGTGCCAGCAGCTTAACAGTCATGAACACTGAAGCTTTCTTT. It codes for CASSLTVMNTEAFF.

This clone was picked up a small number of times. The V call is TRBV9, the J call TRBJ1-5, with unresolved D. This CDR3 has 15 residues. The germline V gene has CDR1 SGDLS and CDR2 YYNGEE. The germline V and J ends were trimmed by 4 bases and 6 bases, with 17 bases remaining between them. The DNA for the CDR3 is TGTGCCAGCAGCTCAGAGCCGGACGGTGTTCAGCCCCAGCATTTT. The encoded protein is CASSSEPDGVQPQHF.